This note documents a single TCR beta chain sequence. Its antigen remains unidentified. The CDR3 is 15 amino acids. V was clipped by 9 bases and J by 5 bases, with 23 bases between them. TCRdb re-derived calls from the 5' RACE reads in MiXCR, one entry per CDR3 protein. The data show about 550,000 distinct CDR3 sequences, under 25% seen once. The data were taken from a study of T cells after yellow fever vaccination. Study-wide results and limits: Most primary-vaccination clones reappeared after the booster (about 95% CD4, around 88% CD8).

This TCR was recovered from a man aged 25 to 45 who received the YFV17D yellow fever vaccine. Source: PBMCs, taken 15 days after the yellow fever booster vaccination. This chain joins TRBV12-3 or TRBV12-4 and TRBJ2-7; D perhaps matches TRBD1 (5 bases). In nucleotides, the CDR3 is TGTGCCAGTAAAGCTCACTCAGGGTTTACTGACGAGCAGTACTTC. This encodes CASKAHSGFTDEQYF.